This T cell receptor beta chain was recorded in a study of CD4 and CD8 cells across lung adenocarcinoma regions (dated by TCRdb to between 2018 and 2020). Describing the broader study: The study compared tumor centers with tumor margins to examine intratumor heterogeneity of the T cell receptor repertoire.

Patients with localized lung adenocarcinoma, a subtype of non-small cell lung cancer, were used as donors. These samples came from the centers of localized lung adenocarcinomas. For TCR repertoire analysis, CD8+ T cells taken from tumor tissue were profiled apart from CD4+ T cells. Library method: PCR. The sequencer listed for this sample is HiSeq X Ten. TCRdb itself trimmed the public reads at Q25 with fastp, ran MiXCR and retained productive beta chains. CDR3 protein sequences are deduplicated, and each keeps its most common genes and DNA. The sample records roughly 17,000 distinct CDR3 sequences, approximately 50% of which are singletons. The top ten clonotypes cover approximately 29% of the sample. The germline V gene yields MGHRA for CDR1 and YSYEKL for CDR2. V loses 0 bases of germline sequence and J loses 11 bases, and the interval between the two ends is 28 bases. The CDR3, cysteine through phenylalanine, is 18 amino acids long. Just CDR3 DNA is preserved here, 54 bases in frame from base 1.

This clonotype came up many times. Its antigen specificity is not known. It has no much larger one-base neighbor in the sample; base qualities were not kept. The rearrangement combines TRBV4-1 with TRBJ2-5; matching of 7 bases hints at TRBD2 as the D gene. The sequence was obtained from a female donor with lung adenocarcinoma. The CD4 and CD8 labels of this study may be unreliable. Sequenced input: CD8+ T cells from the center of a lung tumor. This specimen's cell subset or site label, per the study, means: tumor center region. The base sequence is TGCGCCAGCAGCCAAGATGACGACAGGCCATGGGGGGGGTTGGAGCAGTACTTC. This gives the protein CASSQDDDRPWGGLEQYF.